The subject of this entry is one T cell receptor beta chain. Its antigen is undetermined. V lost 3 bases and J lost 1, with 13 bases in between. The CDR3 runs 15 residues. Germline V lookup: CDR1 WNHNN, CDR2 SYGVQD (reference sequence). This sample was taken from a study of shared clonotypes between healthy human individuals. Adults of Caucasian background living in Nashville, Tennessee made up all donors. This table comes from immunoSEQ multiplex PCR, and its TCRdb copy is limited to in-frame clones, with some not included. The table has approximately 110,000 clones, about 67% seen once. Study conclusions and caveats: Donor scarcity curtailed the genetic and exposure-history diversity represented herein. Among non-shared clonotypes, generation probabilities were lower than among those shared by all four donors. What naive subsets generally showed was a larger estimated richness than memory subsets showed.

Sequenced input: memory CD8+ T cells sorted from blood. Subset meaning: CD45RO+ cells pooled with CCR7-negative TemRA cells. The chain links TRBV10-1 to TRBJ2-7; D is possibly TRBD1 (5 bases). The sequence derives from a woman aged 25 to 39 in good health. In DNA, the CDR3 is TGCGCCAGCAGTGACTCAGGGAAGAATTCCTACGAGCAGTACTTC. This gives the protein CASSDSGKNSYEQYF.